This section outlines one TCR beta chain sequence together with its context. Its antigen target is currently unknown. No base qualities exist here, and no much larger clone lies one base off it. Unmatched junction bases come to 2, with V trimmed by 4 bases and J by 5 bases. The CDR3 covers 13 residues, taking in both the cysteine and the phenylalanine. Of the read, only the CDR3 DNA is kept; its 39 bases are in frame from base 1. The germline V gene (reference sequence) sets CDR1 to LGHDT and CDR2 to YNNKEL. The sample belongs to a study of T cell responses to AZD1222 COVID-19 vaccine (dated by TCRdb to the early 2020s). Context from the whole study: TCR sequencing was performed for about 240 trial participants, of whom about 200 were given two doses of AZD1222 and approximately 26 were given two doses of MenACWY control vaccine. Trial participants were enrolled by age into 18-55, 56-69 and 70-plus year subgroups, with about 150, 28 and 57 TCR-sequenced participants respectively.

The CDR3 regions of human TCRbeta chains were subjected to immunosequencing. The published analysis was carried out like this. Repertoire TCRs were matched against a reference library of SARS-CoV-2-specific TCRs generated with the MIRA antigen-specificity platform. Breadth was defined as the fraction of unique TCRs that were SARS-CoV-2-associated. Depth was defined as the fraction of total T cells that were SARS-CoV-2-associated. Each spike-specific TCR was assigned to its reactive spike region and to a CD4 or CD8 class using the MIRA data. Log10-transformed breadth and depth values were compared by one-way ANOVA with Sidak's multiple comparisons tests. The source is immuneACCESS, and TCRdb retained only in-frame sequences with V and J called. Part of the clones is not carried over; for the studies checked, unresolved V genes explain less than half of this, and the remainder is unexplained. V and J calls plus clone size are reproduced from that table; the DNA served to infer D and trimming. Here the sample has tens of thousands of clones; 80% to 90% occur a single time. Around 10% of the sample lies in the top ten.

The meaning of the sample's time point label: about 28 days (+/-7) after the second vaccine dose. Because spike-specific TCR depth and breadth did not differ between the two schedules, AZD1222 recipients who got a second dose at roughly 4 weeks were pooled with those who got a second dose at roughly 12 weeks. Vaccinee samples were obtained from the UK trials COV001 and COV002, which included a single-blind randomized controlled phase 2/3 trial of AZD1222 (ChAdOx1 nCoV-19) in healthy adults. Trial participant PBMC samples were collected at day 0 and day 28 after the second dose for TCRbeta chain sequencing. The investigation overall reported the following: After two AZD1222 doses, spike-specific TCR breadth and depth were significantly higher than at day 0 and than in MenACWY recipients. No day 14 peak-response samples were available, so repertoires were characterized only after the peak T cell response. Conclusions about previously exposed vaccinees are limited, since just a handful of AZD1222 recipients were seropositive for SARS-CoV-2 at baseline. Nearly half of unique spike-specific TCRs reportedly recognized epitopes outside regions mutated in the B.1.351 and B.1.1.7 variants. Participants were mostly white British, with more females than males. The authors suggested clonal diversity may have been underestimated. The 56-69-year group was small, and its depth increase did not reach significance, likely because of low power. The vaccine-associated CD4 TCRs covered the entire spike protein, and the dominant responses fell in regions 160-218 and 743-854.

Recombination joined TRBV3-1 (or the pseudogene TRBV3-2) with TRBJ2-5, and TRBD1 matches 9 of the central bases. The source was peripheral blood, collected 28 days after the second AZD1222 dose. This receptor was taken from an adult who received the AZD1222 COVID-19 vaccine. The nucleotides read TGTGCCAGCAGCCCCGGACAGGGGGAGACCCAGTACTTC. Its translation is CASSPGQGETQYF.